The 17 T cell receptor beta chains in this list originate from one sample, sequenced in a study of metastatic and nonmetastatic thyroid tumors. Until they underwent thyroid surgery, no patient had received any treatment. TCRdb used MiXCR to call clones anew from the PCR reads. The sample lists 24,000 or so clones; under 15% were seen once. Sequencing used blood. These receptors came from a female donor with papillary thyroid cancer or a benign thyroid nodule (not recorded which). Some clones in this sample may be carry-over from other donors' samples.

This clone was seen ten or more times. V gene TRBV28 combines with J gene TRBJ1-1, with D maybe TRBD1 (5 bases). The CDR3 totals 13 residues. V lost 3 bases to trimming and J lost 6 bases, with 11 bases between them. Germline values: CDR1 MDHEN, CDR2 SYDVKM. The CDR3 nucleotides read TGTGCCAGCAGTTTGGAGGGGATAGCTGAAGCTTTCTTT. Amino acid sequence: CASSLEGIAEAFF.

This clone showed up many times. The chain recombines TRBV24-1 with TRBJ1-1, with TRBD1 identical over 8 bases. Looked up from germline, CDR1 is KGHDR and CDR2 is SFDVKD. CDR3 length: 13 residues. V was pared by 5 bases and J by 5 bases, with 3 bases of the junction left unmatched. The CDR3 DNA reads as TGTGCCACCAGTGGCCGACAGGGGACTGAAGCTTTCTTT. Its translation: CATSGRQGTEAFF.

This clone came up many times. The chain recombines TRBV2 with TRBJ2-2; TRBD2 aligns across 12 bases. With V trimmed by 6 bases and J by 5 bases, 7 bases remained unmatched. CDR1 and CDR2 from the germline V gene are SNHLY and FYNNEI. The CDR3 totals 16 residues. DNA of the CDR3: TGTGCCAGCAGCTACTCTAGCGGGAGGGGGACCGGGGAGCTGTTTTTT. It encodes CASSYSSGRGTGELFF.

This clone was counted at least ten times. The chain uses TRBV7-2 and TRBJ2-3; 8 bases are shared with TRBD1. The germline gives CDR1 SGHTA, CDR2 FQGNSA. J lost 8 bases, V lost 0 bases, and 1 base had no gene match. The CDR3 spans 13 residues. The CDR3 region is CASSLAQGGTQYF. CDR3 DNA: TGTGCCAGCAGCTTAGCACAGGGGGGTACGCAGTATTTT.

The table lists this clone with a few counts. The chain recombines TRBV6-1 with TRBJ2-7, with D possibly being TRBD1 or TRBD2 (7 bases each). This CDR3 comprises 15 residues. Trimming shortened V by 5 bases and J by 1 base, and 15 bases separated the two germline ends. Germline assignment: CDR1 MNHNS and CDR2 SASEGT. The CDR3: CASSRGLADSYEQYF. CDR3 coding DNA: TGTGCCAGCAGTAGGGGGCTAGCGGATTCCTACGAGCAGTACTTC.

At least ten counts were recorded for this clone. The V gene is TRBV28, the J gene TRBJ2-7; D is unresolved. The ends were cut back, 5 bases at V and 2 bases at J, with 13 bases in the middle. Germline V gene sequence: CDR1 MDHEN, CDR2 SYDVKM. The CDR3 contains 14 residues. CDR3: CASSPPPAPYEQYF. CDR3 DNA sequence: TGTGCCAGCAGTCCGCCCCCGGCTCCCTACGAGCAGTACTTC. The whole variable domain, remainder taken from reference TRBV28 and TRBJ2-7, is DVKVTQSSRYLVKRTGEKVFLECVQDMDHENMFWYRQDPGLGLRLIYFSYDVKMKEKGDIPEGYSVSREKKERFSLILESASTNQTSMYLCASSPPPAPYEQYFGPGTRLTVT.

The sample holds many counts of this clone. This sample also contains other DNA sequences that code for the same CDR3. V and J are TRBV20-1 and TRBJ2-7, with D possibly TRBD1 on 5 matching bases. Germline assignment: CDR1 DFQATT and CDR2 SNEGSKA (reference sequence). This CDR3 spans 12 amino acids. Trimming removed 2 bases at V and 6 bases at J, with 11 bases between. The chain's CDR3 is CSARYQGPEQYF. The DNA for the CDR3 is TGCAGTGCTAGATATCAGGGCCCCGAGCAGTACTTC.

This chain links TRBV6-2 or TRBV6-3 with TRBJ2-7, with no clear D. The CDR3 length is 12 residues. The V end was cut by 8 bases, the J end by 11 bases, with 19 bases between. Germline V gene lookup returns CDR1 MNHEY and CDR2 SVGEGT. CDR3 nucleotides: TGTGCCAGCCGGGCGTTTTCTACGATTAAGTACTTC. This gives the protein CASRAFSTIKYF.

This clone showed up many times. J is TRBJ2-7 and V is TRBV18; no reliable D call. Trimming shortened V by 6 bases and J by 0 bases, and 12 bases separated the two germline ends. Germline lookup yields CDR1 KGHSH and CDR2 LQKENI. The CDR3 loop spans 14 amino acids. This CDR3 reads CASSPMGNSYEQYF. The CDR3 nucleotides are TGTGCCAGCTCCCCTATGGGGAACTCCTACGAGCAGTACTTC.

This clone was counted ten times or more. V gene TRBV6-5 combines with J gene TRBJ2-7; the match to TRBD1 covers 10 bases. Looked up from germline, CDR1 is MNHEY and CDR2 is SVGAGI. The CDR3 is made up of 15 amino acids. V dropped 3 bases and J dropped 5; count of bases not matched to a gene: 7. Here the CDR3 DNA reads TGTGCCAGCAGTTATAGGGCGACAGGGGGCCACGAGCAGTACTTC. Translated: CASSYRATGGHEQYF.

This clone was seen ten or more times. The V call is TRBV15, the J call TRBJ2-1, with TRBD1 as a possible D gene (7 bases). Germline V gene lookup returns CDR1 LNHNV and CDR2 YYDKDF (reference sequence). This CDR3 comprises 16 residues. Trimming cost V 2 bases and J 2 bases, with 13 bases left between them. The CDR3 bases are TGTGCCACCAGCAGACCCCAGGGGGGCACCTACAATGAGCAGTTCTTC. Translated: CATSRPQGGTYNEQFF.

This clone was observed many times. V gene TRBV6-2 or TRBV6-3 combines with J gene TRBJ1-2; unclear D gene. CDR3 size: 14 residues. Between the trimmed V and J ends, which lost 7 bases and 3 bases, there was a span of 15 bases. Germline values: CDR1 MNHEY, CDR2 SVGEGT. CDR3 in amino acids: CASTRDRPYYGYTF. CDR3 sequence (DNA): TGTGCCAGCACCCGCGACCGACCTTACTATGGCTACACCTTC.

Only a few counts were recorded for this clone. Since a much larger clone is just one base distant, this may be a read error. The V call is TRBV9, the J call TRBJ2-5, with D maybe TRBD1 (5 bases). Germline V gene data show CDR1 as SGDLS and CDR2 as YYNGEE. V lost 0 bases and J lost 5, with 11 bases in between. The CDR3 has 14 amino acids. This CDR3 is CASSVGGRAETQYF. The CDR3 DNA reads TGTGCCAGCAGCGTAGGGGGCAGGGCCGAGACCCAGTACTTC.

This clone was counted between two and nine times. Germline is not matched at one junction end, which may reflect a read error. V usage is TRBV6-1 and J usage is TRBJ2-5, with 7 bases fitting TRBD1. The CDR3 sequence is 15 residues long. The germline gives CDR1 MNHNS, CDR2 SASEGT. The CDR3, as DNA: TGTGCCAGCAGTCAAAGACAGGGAACAGGAGAGACCAAGTACTTC. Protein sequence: CASSQRQGTGETKYF.

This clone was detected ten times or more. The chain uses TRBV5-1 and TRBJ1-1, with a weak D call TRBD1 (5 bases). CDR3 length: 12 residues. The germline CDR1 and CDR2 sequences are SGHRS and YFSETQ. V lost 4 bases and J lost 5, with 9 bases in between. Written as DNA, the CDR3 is TGCGCCAGCAGCCCGGGGGAGACTGAAGCTTTCTTT. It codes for CASSPGETEAFF.

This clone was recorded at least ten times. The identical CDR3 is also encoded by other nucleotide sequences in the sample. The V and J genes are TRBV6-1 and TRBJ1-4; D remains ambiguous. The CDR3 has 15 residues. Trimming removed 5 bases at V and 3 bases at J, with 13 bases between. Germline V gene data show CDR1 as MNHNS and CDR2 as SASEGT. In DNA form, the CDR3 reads TGTGCCAGCAGTCGCCTTCCAGGATCTAATGAAAAACTGTTTTTT. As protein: CASSRLPGSNEKLFF.

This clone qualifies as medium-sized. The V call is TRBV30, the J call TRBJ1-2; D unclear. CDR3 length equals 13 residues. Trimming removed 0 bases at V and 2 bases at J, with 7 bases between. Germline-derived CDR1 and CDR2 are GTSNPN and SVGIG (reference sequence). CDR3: CAWSVKENYGYTF. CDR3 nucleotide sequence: TGTGCCTGGAGTGTAAAGGAGAACTATGGCTACACCTTC.